This T cell receptor beta chain was captured by sequencing in a study of immune heterogeneity within non-small cell lung tumors. The overall study: Tumors were classified as 4 squamous cell carcinomas, 10 non-squamous carcinomas and 1 not otherwise specified.

Bulk tumor genomic DNA constituted the template, at 550 to 750 ng per sample. Several biopsies per primary tumor, spaced far apart, were taken during surgery. Newly diagnosed with untreated non-small cell lung cancer, the patients underwent curative surgery. Donation came from patients with newly diagnosed non-small cell lung cancer who were having surgery with curative intent. Multiplex PCR relied on 32 V and 13 J primers to amplify TCR beta CDR3. A single record per CDR3 protein comes from TCRdb applying MiXCR to the multiplex PCR reads. This table has around 9,800 distinct CDR3 sequences, 15% to 25% appearing once. There are a few counts of this clonotype. Its antigen is unknown. General study results and limits: There were identical dominant CDR3 beta clonotypes recurring across tumor sites within a patient, together with site-unique high-frequency clones. For local T-cell clonality, the correlation with local tumor mutational burden was moderate but significant (R 0.3 to 0.35).

Source material: lung tumor tissue. This sequence originates from a man in his 60s with non-small cell lung cancer.

CDR3 in DNA: TGTGCCAGCAGCTTAGATGTACCGAGGGGTCACGGGGAGCTGTTTTTT. Translated: CASSLDVPRGHGELFF. The V and J genes are TRBV11-2 and TRBJ2-2, with D perhaps being TRBD1 or TRBD2 (5 bases each). Germline CDR1 SGHAT, CDR2 FQNNGV. This CDR3 has 16 residues. Trimming stripped 0 bases from V and 7 bases from J, with 15 bases between.